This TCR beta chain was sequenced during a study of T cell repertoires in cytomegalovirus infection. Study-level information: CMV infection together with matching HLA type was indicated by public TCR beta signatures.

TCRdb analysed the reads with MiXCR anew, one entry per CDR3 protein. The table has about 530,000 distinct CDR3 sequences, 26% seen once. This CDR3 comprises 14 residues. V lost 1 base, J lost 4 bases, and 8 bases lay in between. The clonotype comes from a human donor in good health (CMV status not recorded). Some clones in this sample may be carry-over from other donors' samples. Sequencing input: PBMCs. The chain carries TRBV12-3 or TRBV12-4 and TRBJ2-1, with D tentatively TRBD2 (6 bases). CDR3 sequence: CASSLGAGYNEQFF. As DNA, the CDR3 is TGTGCCAGCAGTTTAGGGGCGGGATACAATGAGCAGTTCTTC.